Sequencing of this TCR beta chain was carried out in a study of T cell repertoires in cytomegalovirus infection. Each CDR3 protein is one row after TCRdb ran MiXCR on the reads. The profile shows about 330,000 distinct CDR3 sequences, 9.5% of them singletons. Germline V gene data show CDR1 as MNHEY and CDR2 as SVGAGI. The V end lost 5 bases, the J end lost 7 bases, and 17 bases lay between the germline ends. CDR3 size: 15 residues. This sequence originates from a human donor in good health (CMV status not recorded). Some clones in this sample may be carry-over from other donors' samples. Sequencing was done on a sample of PBMCs. The chain carries TRBV6-5 and TRBJ1-4; D perhaps matches TRBD1 (5 bases). The DNA of the CDR3 is TGTGCCAGCAGTGATGGGGCAGCAGGAACTGAAAAACTGTTTTTT. Protein sequence: CASSDGAAGTEKLFF.